The TCR beta chain under discussion was sequenced for a study of cytomegalovirus exposure and HLA in healthy donors. CDR1 and CDR2 from the germline V gene are SGHRS and YFSETQ. This CDR3 region has 14 residues. This PCR relied on a set of 60 Vbeta primers and 13 Jbeta primers. Data came from immunoSEQ multiplex PCR; TCRdb stores just in-frame clones and leaves some out. The table shows around 150,000 clones, with 65% to 70% occurring only once. The source material was PBMCs. The rearrangement uses TRBV5-1 and TRBJ2-5, with TRBD2 matching over 10 bases. The assigned J gene may be wrong: the sequence end matches TRBJ2-7 better. This TCR came from a human donor in good health. CDR3 sequence reads: CASSSLAGVDEQYF. Written as DNA, the CDR3 is TGCGCCAGCAGCAGCCTAGCGGGAGTAGACGAGCAGTACTTC.